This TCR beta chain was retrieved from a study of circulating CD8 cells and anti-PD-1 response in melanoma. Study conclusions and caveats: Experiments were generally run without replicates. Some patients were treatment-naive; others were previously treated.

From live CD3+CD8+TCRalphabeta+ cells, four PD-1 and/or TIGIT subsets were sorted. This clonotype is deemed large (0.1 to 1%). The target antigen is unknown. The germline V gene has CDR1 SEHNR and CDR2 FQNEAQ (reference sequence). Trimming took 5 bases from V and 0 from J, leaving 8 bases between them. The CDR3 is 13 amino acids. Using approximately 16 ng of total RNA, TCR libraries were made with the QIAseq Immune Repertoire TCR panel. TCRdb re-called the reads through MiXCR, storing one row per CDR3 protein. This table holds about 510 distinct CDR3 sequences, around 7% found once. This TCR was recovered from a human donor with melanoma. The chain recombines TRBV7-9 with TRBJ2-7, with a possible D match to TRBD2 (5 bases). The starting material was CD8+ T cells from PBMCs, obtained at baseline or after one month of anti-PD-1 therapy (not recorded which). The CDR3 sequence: CASSRTPSYEQYF. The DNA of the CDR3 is TGTGCCAGCAGCCGGACTCCCTCCTACGAGCAGTACTTC.